The T cell receptor beta chain described here comes from a study of tissue T cells after allogeneic stem cell transplantation. This clone has a single count. The target antigen is unknown. The gene names given are mouse names. From the germline J gene comes the end of the CDR3, since the read stops 1 residue before it. Regarding the study as a whole: Anatomically similar tissues had similar TCR repertoires within each patient. Tissue-detected TCR repertoire was only partly captured by blood and spleen T cells.

The V and J ends lost 3 bases and 6 bases, in that order; junction bases with no gene match: 3. The germline CDR1 and CDR2 sequences are SNHLY and FYNGKV (reference sequence). The CDR3 is 14 amino acids. Sequencing used immunoSEQ multiplex PCR; TCRdb keeps in-frame clones, though not all of them. The data contain approximately 50,000 clones, around 70% of them singletons. The chain couples TRBV3 to TRBJ1-4; 8 bases agree with TRBD1. The origin of this receptor is a pool of C57BL/6 mice in good health. Sample: sorted cells pooled from one or two spleens. CDR3 DNA, as far as it was read: TGTGCCAGCAGCTTCGCAGGGGGCCACGAAAGATTATTT. It specifies CASSFAGGHERLF. The entire CDR3 reads CASSFAGGHERLFF.